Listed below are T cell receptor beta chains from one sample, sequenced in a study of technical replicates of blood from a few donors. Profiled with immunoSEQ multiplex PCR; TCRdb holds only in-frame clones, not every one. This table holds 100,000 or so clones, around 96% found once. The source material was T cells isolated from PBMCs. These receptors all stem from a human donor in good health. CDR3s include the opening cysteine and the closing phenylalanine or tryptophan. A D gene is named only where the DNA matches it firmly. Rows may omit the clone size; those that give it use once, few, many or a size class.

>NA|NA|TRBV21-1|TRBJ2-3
TGTGCCAGCCGGCGATCGTGGGGGGGAAGTTATAGCACAGATACGCAGTATTTT
CASRRSWGGSYSTDTQYF
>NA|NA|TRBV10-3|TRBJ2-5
TGTGCCATCAGTACGGACAGTAACCAAGAGACCCAGTACTTC
CAISTDSNQETQYF
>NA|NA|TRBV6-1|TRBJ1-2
TGTGCCAGCCTGGTCCCGGATGGCTACACCTTC
CASLVPDGYTF
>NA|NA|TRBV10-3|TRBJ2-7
TGTGCCATCAGTGAGTCGGGCCCCTACGAGCAGTACTTC
CAISESGPYEQYF
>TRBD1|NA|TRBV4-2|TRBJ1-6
TGTGCCAGCAGCCAAGAGCTCCGGGACAGGGTCTATAATTCACCCCTCCACTTT
CASSQELRDRVYNSPLHF
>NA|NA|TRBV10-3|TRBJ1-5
TGTGCCATCAGTGAGCATACAGGGAACGCGGATCAGCCCCAGCATTTT
CAISEHTGNADQPQHF
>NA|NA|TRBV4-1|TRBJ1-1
TGCGCCAGCAGCATGTCCACAGGGCAGAACACTGAAGCTTTCTTT
CASSMSTGQNTEAFF
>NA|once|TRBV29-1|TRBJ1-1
TGCAGCGTTGATGCGTTTGAGGCGAACACTGAAGCTTTCTTT
CSVDAFEANTEAFF
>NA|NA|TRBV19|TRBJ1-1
TGTGCCAGTAGTATGGGATATGGACAGTTTACTGAAGCTTTCTTT
CASSMGYGQFTEAFF
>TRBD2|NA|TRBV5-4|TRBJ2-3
TGTGCCAGCAGCCAAGGGACTAGCGGGAACGTAGATACGCAGTATTTT
CASSQGTSGNVDTQYF
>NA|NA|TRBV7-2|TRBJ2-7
TGTGCCAGCAGTGGAAACAGGGATCCCTACGAGCAGTACTTC
CASSGNRDPYEQYF
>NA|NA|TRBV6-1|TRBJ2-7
TGTGCCAGCATCTCTACCGGGTACGAGCAGTACTTC
CASISTGYEQYF
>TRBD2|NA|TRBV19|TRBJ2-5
TGTGCCAGCAGAGCGGGAGGAGGCCAAGAGACCCAGTACTTC
CASRAGGGQETQYF
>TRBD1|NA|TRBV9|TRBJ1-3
TGTGCCAGCAGCATTGAACAGGGGTTCGGAAACACCATATATTTT
CASSIEQGFGNTIYF
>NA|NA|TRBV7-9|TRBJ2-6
TGTGCCAGCAGCCGCGGGACTGGGGCCAACGTCCTGACTTTC
CASSRGTGANVLTF
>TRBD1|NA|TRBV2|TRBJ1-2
TGTGCCAGCAGTGAAGAAGCCGGGACAGGGGTTGGCTACACCTTC
CASSEEAGTGVGYTF
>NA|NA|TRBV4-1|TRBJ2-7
TGCGCCAGCAGCCCGGCGGACTCCTACGAGCAGTACTTC
CASSPADSYEQYF
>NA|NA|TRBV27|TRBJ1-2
TGTGCCAGCAGTTTATCGCGGGGGGCGGCTGGCTACACCTTC
CASSLSRGAAGYTF
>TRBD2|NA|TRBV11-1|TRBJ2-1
TGTGCCAGCAGCTTAATCGGGACTAGGAACAATGAGCAGTTCTTC
CASSLIGTRNNEQFF
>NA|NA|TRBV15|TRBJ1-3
TGTGCCACCAGCAGTCCCAGGGTCTCTCTCGGAAACACCATATATTTT
CATSSPRVSLGNTIYF
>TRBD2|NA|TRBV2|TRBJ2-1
TGTGCCAGCAGGACCGGGACTAGCGGGAGTAATGAGCAGTTCTTC
CASRTGTSGSNEQFF
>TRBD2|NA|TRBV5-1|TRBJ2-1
TGCGCCAGCAGGCAACTAGCGGGAGAACTCAATGAGCAGTTCTTC
CASRQLAGELNEQFF
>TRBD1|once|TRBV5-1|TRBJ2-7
TGCGCCAGCAGCCCTGTCCCGGGACAGGAAAACGAGCAGTACTTC
CASSPVPGQENEQYF
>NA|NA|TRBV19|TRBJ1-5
TGTGCCAGTAGAAGTTTTGTGAGAAGCAATCAGCCCCAGCATTTT
CASRSFVRSNQPQHF
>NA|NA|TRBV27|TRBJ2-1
TGTGCCAGCAGACAGAACCGATTCCTGGAGCAGTTCTTC
CASRQNRFLEQFF
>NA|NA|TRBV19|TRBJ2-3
TGTGCCAGTAGAGGGGCAGGCACAGATACGCAGTATTTT
CASRGAGTDTQYF
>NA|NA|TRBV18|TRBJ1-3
TGTGCCAGCTCACCTCCGGTTTTGTCTGGAAACACCATATATTTT
CASSPPVLSGNTIYF
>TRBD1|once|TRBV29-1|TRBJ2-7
TGCAGCGTTATACTAACAGGGGGCGACGAGTACGAGCAGTACTTC
CSVILTGGDEYEQYF
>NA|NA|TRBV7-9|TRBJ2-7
TGTGCCAGCAGCCTGGCACAAATCTACGAGCAGTACTTC
CASSLAQIYEQYF
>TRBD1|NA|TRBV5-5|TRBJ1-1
TGTGCCAGCAGCTTGGACAGGGGAAACACTGAAGCTTTCTTT
CASSLDRGNTEAFF
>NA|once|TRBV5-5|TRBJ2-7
TGTGCCAGCAGCTTGGTGCAGGCGACCTACGAGCAGTACTTC
CASSLVQATYEQYF
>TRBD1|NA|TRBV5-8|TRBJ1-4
TGTGCCAGCAGCCGGGACAGGGGGAATGAAAAACTGTTTTTT
CASSRDRGNEKLFF
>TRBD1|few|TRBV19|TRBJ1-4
TGTGCCAGTAGTAACAGGGGAGATAATGAAAAACTGTTTTTT
CASSNRGDNEKLFF
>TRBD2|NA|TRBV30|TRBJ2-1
TGTGCCTGGAGTGTACCGGGGGGGCCCTACAATGAGCAGTTCTTC
CAWSVPGGPYNEQFF
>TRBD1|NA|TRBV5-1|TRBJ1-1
TGCGCCAGCGGTCGCGGGACAGGCGGAAACACTGAAGCTTTCTTT
CASGRGTGGNTEAFF
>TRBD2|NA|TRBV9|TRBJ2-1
TGTGCCAGCAGCGGACTAAGCGGGGGGGCGTACAATGAGCAGTTCTTC
CASSGLSGGAYNEQFF
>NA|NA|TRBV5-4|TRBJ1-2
TGTGCCAGCAGCTCCCTTGGACAGACCGGGGCCGTTATTAACTATGGCTACACCTTC
CASSSLGQTGAVINYGYTF
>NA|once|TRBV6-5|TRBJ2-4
TGTGCCAGCGGAGACTCCGCCGCCAAAAACATTCAGTACTTC
CASGDSAAKNIQYF
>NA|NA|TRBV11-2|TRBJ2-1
TGTGCCAGCAGCTTGACTCGACTCGCGTCTCATGAGCAGTTCTTC
CASSLTRLASHEQFF
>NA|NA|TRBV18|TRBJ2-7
TGTGCCAGCTCTCGGACATTCAGCTCCTACGAGCAGTACTTC
CASSRTFSSYEQYF
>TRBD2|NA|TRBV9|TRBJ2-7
TGTGCCAGCAGCGTAACCCCCGGGACTAGCACCTACGAGCAGTACTTC
CASSVTPGTSTYEQYF
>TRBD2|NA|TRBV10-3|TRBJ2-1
TGTGCCATCAGTGAACACAGCGGGAGGGCCTTAGGGAATGAGCAGTTCTTC
CAISEHSGRALGNEQFF
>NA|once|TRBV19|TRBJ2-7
TGTGCCAGTAGCAATGCCTACGAGCAGTACTTC
CASSNAYEQYF
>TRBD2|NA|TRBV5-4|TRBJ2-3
TGTGCCAGCAGCTTTCAATCTAGCGGGACTGGAGATACGCAGTATTTT
CASSFQSSGTGDTQYF
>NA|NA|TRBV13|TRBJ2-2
TGTGCCAGCAGCCAGACAGGGAACACCGGGGAGCTGTTTTTT
CASSQTGNTGELFF
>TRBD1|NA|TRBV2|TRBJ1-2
TGTGCCAGCAGTGAACTAAGACAGGGTAACTATGGCTACACCTTC
CASSELRQGNYGYTF
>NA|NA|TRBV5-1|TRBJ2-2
TGCGCCAGCAGCTTGGAGGGGGATGGCACCGGGGAGCTGTTTTTT
CASSLEGDGTGELFF
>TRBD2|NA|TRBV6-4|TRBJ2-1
TGTGCCAGCAGTGACAGCGGGAATTCCGAGCAGTTCTTC
CASSDSGNSEQFF
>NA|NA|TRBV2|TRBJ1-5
TGTGCCAGCAATGGGCAGGGTGCCAGCAATCAGCCCCAGCATTTT
CASNGQGASNQPQHF